These 18 T cell receptor beta chains were all obtained from the same sample, sequenced in a study of T cells in Graves' hyperthyroidism and ophthalmopathy. Authors of the study amplified TCR beta CDR3 regions from RNA transcripts. In the first-round RT-PCR of the TCR CDR3, the HTBI primer set was used. TCRdb redid the calling of the multiplex PCR reads with MiXCR, one entry per CDR3 protein. This table holds a few hundred thousand distinct CDR3 sequences, approximately 14% found once. Sequencing was carried out using blood. Receptor source: a woman under 40 with Graves' hyperthyroidism.

This clonotype showed up just a few times. The chain recombines TRBV4-2 with TRBJ2-3; 7 nucleotides match TRBD2. This CDR3 contains 17 residues. Germline V gives CDR1 LGHNA, CDR2 YNFKEQ. The V segment lost 4 bases and the J segment 6 bases; nucleotides outside the gene matches: 16. CDR3 amino acids: CASSPTTRPGGGDTQYF. CDR3 nucleotides: TGTGCCAGCAGCCCCACGACTCGGCCGGGAGGTGGGGATACGCAGTATTTT.

This clonotype was seen repeatedly, ten times or more. The chain has TRBV18 and TRBJ2-1, with 8 bases aligning to TRBD2. V was pared by 2 bases and J by 2 bases, with 2 bases of the junction left unmatched. CDR3 length: 15 amino acids. CDR1 KGHSH and CDR2 LQKENI come from the germline V gene. This CDR3 reads CASSPTGGPYNEQFF. In DNA, the CDR3 is TGTGCCAGCTCACCAACGGGAGGGCCCTACAATGAGCAGTTCTTC.

This chain joins TRBV10-3 and TRBJ2-3; D is ambiguous. CDR1 and CDR2 (germline): ENHRY, SYGVKD. Trimming cost V 11 bases and J 2 bases, with 14 bases left between them. The CDR3 length is 13 residues. The CDR3 DNA sequence: TGTGCCTGTTCGAGTGGGTACACAGATACGCAGTATTTT. Protein sequence: CACSSGYTDTQYF.

This clonotype was picked up many times. This rearrangement joins TRBV7-6 to TRBJ2-5, with D maybe TRBD2 (5 bases). The germline V and J ends were trimmed by 4 bases and 5 bases, with 17 bases remaining between them. This CDR3 has 15 amino acids. Germline CDR1 is SGHVS and CDR2 is FNYEAQ. CDR3 amino acids: CASSSPDGPGETQYF. CDR3 coding DNA: TGTGCCAGCAGCTCACCCGATGGACCGGGGGAGACCCAGTACTTC. Based on the CDR3 plus reference TRBV7-6 and TRBJ2-5, the full variable domain is GAGVSQSPRYKVTKRGQDVALRCDPISGHVSLYWYRQALGQGPEFLTYFNYEAQQDKSGLPNDRFSAERPEGSISTLTIQRTEQRDSAMYRCASSSPDGPGETQYFGPGTRLLVL.

This clonotype has only a few counts. The chain joins TRBV4-1 to TRBJ1-1; 7 nucleotides match TRBD1. Germline V CDR1 and CDR2: MGHRA, YSYEKL. The V gene end was trimmed by 1 base and the J gene end by 9 bases; junction bases not matched to a gene: 5. This CDR3 is built from 13 residues. DNA for the CDR3: TGCGCCAGCAGCCAAGCAGGGGGGGCCAAAGCTTTCTTT. Its translation is CASSQAGGAKAFF.

This clonotype was detected a few times. The V and J genes are TRBV9 and TRBJ2-1; D uncertain. Germline values: CDR1 SGDLS, CDR2 YYNGEE. The V end lost 3 bases, the J end lost 7 bases, and 8 bases lay between the germline ends. The CDR3 loop spans 12 amino acids. The CDR3: CASSGEWNEQFF. The CDR3 DNA is TGTGCCAGCAGCGGAGAGTGGAATGAGCAGTTCTTC.

The V gene is TRBV7-9, the J gene TRBJ2-7; TRBD2 agrees at 7 bases. CDR3 length: 12 amino acids. With V trimmed by 11 bases and J by 0 bases, 4 bases remained unmatched. Germline V gene sequence: CDR1 SEHNR, CDR2 FQNEAQ (reference sequence). The CDR3 here is CALAESSYEQYF. DNA for the CDR3: TGTGCCCTAGCGGAGAGCTCCTACGAGCAGTACTTC.

This clonotype occurred many times. This chain connects TRBV12-3 or TRBV12-4 to TRBJ2-3; D might be TRBD1 or TRBD2, each matching 5 bases. The V end lost 6 bases, the J end lost 5 bases, and 18 bases lay between the germline ends. CDR3 length: 15 residues. CDR3 nucleotides: TGTGCCAGCAGCTACGACAATGGTGGGGGAGATACGCAGTATTTT. It specifies CASSYDNGGGDTQYF.

This clonotype was found a few times. The rearrangement joins TRBV10-3 to TRBJ1-6; 8 bases fit TRBD1. This CDR3 has 16 residues. Germline values: CDR1 ENHRY, CDR2 SYGVKD. V gave up 4 bases and J gave up 8 bases; unmatched junction bases: 10. The CDR3 reads CAISVGTGEVDSPLHF. CDR3 in DNA: TGTGCCATCAGTGTCGGGACAGGCGAAGTTGATTCACCCCTCCACTTT.

At least ten counts were recorded for this clonotype. The chain is built from TRBV27 and TRBJ2-7; tentatively, D is TRBD2 (6 bases). The germline V gene encodes CDR1 MNHEY and CDR2 SMNVEV (reference sequence). The CDR3 is 16 residues long. The V gene lost 2 bases and the J gene lost 4 bases, with 18 bases spanning the gap. CDR3 in amino acids: CASSLHLRGEPYEQYF. Here the CDR3 DNA reads TGTGCCAGCAGTTTACACCTGCGGGGCGAACCATACGAGCAGTACTTC.

This clonotype appeared many times. The chain employs TRBV3-1 and TRBJ2-5; 8 bases are shared with TRBD2. Germline-derived CDR1 and CDR2 are LGHDT and YNNKEL (reference sequence). Trimming took 1 base from V and 3 from J; bases not matched to a gene: 4. The length of the CDR3 is 15 residues. The chain's CDR3 is CASSQGTGGEETQYF. As DNA, the CDR3 is TGTGCCAGCAGCCAAGGCACGGGGGGGGAAGAGACCCAGTACTTC.

The chain employs TRBV6-1 and TRBJ2-7; TRBD1 is a possible D gene (5 bases). The CDR3 is 12 amino acids. Germline-derived CDR1 and CDR2 are MNHNS and SASEGT. Trimming shortened V by 7 bases and J by 0 bases, and 7 bases separated the two germline ends. CDR3 residues: CASMTDSYEQYF. The CDR3 DNA reads TGTGCCAGCATGACAGACTCCTACGAGCAGTACTTC.

This clonotype has a count of ten or more. The chain is built from TRBV7-9 and TRBJ2-2; D unresolved. This CDR3 has 15 residues. The V gene lost 0 bases and the J gene lost 4 bases, with 9 bases spanning the gap. The V gene's germline CDR1 is SEHNR and CDR2 FQNEAQ (reference sequence). CDR3 loop: CASSLARLLTGELFF. CDR3 DNA sequence: TGTGCCAGCAGCTTAGCGAGGCTACTCACCGGGGAGCTGTTTTTT.

The V gene is TRBV28, the J gene TRBJ1-1; D unresolved. This CDR3 contains 16 residues. V lost 3 bases, J lost 0 bases, and 14 bases lay in between. The germline CDR1 and CDR2 sequences are MDHEN and SYDVKM. The CDR3 reads CASSFGPLALNTEAFF. The CDR3 nucleotides read TGTGCCAGCAGTTTCGGACCCCTTGCATTGAACACTGAAGCTTTCTTT.

V is TRBV6-9 and J is TRBJ2-2; 10 bases fit TRBD2. The germline CDR1 and CDR2 sequences are MNHGY and SVAAGI. V shed 4 bases, J shed 6 bases, and the junction held 14 bases outside the gene matches. CDR3 size: 18 residues. This chain's CDR3 is CASSSWASGSMGAGELFF. The CDR3 nucleotides are TGTGCCAGCAGTTCGTGGGCTAGCGGGAGTATGGGCGCCGGGGAGCTGTTTTTT.

This rearrangement joins TRBV6-4 to TRBJ1-6; tentatively, D is TRBD1 (6 bases). In germline, CDR1 is MRHNA, CDR2 SNTAGT. The CDR3 contains 13 residues. V gave up 8 bases and J gave up 7 bases, with 12 bases separating them. CDR3 residues: CASYRAVNSPLHF. CDR3 coding DNA: TGTGCCAGCTACAGGGCGGTAAATTCACCCCTCCACTTT.

Points on this clonotype: This may stem from a read error, because a much larger clone lies one nucleotide away. The rearrangement joins TRBV28 to TRBJ2-1, with 8 nucleotides matching TRBD2. Germline CDR1 MDHEN, CDR2 SYDVKM. V trimming: 5 bases; J trimming: 5 bases; junction bases outside the gene matches: 14. This CDR3 has 17 residues. CDR3 DNA: TGTGCCAGCAGTGATTTACCAAGCGGGAGAGGCAACAATGAGCAGTTCTTC. It encodes CASSDLPSGRGNNEQFF.

This clonotype has a count of ten or more. This rearrangement joins TRBV20-1 to TRBJ2-5; perhaps TRBD2 as D (6 bases). V gave up 3 bases and J gave up 2 bases, with 19 bases separating them. This CDR3 has 16 amino acids. Germline CDR1 and CDR2: DFQATT and SNEGSKA (reference sequence). This CDR3 reads CSARALFSSGQETQYF. CDR3 nucleotides: TGCAGTGCTAGGGCCCTCTTTAGTAGCGGACAAGAGACCCAGTACTTC.